One and the same sample provided the 16 T cell receptor beta chains below, sequenced in a study of blood T cell repertoires in COVID-19. Sequenced by immunoSEQ multiplex PCR; TCRdb stores in-frame clones only, minus some. The data hold roughly 390,000 clones, with 70% to 90% observed a single time. The sequenced sample was peripheral blood. All receptors derive from a woman in her 30s with COVID-19, enrolled during active disease.

The CDR3 DNA sequence: TGCGCCAGCAGCCGAGAACAGGGGCGGACAGATACGCAGTATTTT. Translating it yields CASSREQGRTDTQYF. The gene calls are TRBV4-3 and TRBJ2-3; 7 bases match TRBD1. Losses at the gene ends were 4 bases for V and 3 bases for J; bases not matched to a gene: 7. The germline V gene has CDR1 LGHNA and CDR2 YSLEER. The CDR3 totals 15 residues.

The V and J genes are TRBV5-1 and TRBJ1-1, with TRBD1 matching over 9 bases. CDR3 size: 16 residues. Losses at the gene ends were 5 bases for V and 4 bases for J; bases not matched to a gene: 12. Germline V gene data show CDR1 as SGHRS and CDR2 as YFSETQ. The CDR3 DNA reads TGCGCCAGCAGGTTCGGGACAGGGAATCCGGGCACTGAAGCTTTCTTT. Its translation: CASRFGTGNPGTEAFF.

The J gene is TRBJ2-5, the V gene TRBV5-6, with D possibly matching TRBD2 (6 bases). The V gene's germline CDR1 is SGHDT and CDR2 YYEEEE. V was shortened by 4 bases and J by 4 bases, with 20 bases between the two germline ends. CDR3 length: 16 residues. As DNA, the CDR3 is TGTGCCAGCAGCGCGGGACTTTTGGGGGGAGTAGAGACCCAGTACTTC. This translates into CASSAGLLGGVETQYF.

The rearrangement uses TRBV27 and TRBJ2-2, with 8 bases identical to TRBD2. There are 15 residues in the CDR3. Germline-derived CDR1 and CDR2 are MNHEY and SMNVEV (reference sequence). V lost 7 bases and J lost 1; bases outside the gene matches: 5. The CDR3 DNA is TGTGCCAGCAAAGGGCTAGCGGGGAACACCGGGGAGCTGTTTTTT. Its translation: CASKGLAGNTGELFF.

The genes are TRBV19 and TRBJ2-5; 7 bases agree with TRBD2. Germline V gene data show CDR1 as LNHDA and CDR2 as SQIVND (reference sequence). J was trimmed by 5 bases and V by 3 bases; bases with no gene match: 15. CDR3 length: 17 amino acids. As DNA, the CDR3 is TGTGCCAGTAGTATTATTTTAGGGACTAACCACGGGGAGACCCAGTACTTC. As protein: CASSIILGTNHGETQYF.

The sample holds a few counts of this clone. V and J are TRBV2 and TRBJ2-1, with TRBD1 matching over 7 bases. This CDR3 is built from 15 residues. The V segment lost 7 bases and the J segment 1 base; nucleotides outside the gene matches: 7. Germline V gives CDR1 SNHLY, CDR2 FYNNEI. This CDR3 is CASMGRGQSYNEQFF. The DNA for the CDR3 is TGTGCCAGCATGGGTAGGGGGCAATCCTACAATGAGCAGTTCTTC.

This sequence joins TRBV12-3 or TRBV12-4 and TRBJ2-3, with 10 bases lining up with TRBD2. V shed 11 bases and J 2 bases; nucleotides not matched to a gene: 4. The CDR3 has 13 amino acids. CDR3 amino acids: CADSGRPTDTQYF. In nucleotides, the CDR3 is TGTGCCGATAGCGGGAGGCCCACAGATACGCAGTATTTT.

The chain links TRBV7-2 to TRBJ2-3, with 12 bases identical to TRBD2. CDR3 length: 15 residues. The V segment lost 7 bases and the J segment 9 bases; nucleotides outside the gene matches: 11. The germline V gene encodes CDR1 SGHTA and CDR2 FQGNSA. CDR3 in amino acids: CASIQRLAGEGTQYF. The CDR3 nucleotides are TGTGCCAGCATCCAGAGACTAGCGGGAGAAGGGACGCAGTATTTT. The full variable domain, with the rest looked up from reference TRBV7-2 and TRBJ2-3, is GAGVSQSPSNKVTEKGKDVELRCDPISGHTALYWYRQSLGQGLEFLIYFQGNSAPDKSGLPSDRFSAERTGGSVSTLTIQRTQQEDSAVYLCASIQRLAGEGTQYFGPGTRLTVL.

V and J are TRBV10-2 and TRBJ2-7, with D perhaps TRBD2 (5 bases). Trimming shortened V by 6 bases and J by 5 bases, and 20 bases separated the two germline ends. This CDR3 contains 15 residues. Germline values: CDR1 WSHSY, CDR2 SAAADI. The CDR3 bases are TGCGCCAGCAGCCGGAGGACGCCAAATATTGACGAGCAGTACTTC. Protein product: CASSRRTPNIDEQYF.

The genes are TRBV20-1 and TRBJ2-1; 10 bases match TRBD2. The CDR3 length is 14 residues. The junction had 1 base not matched to a gene; V was cut back by 3 bases and J by 2 bases. CDR1 is DFQATT and CDR2 is SNEGSKA in the germline V gene (reference sequence). The CDR3, as DNA: TGCAGTGCTAGTACTAGCGGGACCTACAATGAGCAGTTCTTC. Protein product: CSASTSGTYNEQFF.

This chain joins TRBV30 and TRBJ2-5; 8 bases are a match to TRBD1. CDR1 is GTSNPN and CDR2 is SVGIG in the germline V gene (reference sequence). This CDR3 region has 13 residues. V lost 5 bases to trimming and J lost 5 bases; unmatched junction nucleotides: 7. The CDR3 here is CAWRTGIFETQYF. The CDR3, as DNA: TGTGCCTGGCGGACAGGGATTTTTGAGACCCAGTACTTC.

This chain links TRBV12-3 or TRBV12-4 with TRBJ2-7, with D hard to call. The V end was cut by 5 bases, the J end by 8 bases, with 10 bases between. The CDR3 runs 11 residues. The CDR3 DNA reads as TGTGCCAGCAGTGTTACGGTAAAGCAGTACTTC. Translated: CASSVTVKQYF.

This clone occurred once. The chain has TRBV27 and TRBJ1-5, with 7 bases lining up with TRBD1. V shed 4 bases, J shed 6 bases, and the junction held 3 bases outside the gene matches. Looked up from germline, CDR1 is MNHEY and CDR2 is SMNVEV (reference sequence). CDR3 size: 13 residues. The CDR3 nucleotides are TGTGCCAGCAGTTATCAGGGGGGTCAGCCCCAGCATTTT. Protein: CASSYQGGQPQHF.

CDR3 loop: CSASSAGTSGANVLTF. DNA of the CDR3: TGCAGTGCTAGTTCTGCAGGAACCTCTGGGGCCAACGTCCTGACTTTC. V and J are TRBV20-1 and TRBJ2-6; D remains unclear. V was trimmed by 3 bases and J by 0 bases, leaving 12 bases between them. Germline CDR1 DFQATT, CDR2 SNEGSKA (reference sequence). CDR3 length equals 16 residues.

This rearrangement joins TRBV27 to TRBJ1-2; 7 positions agree with TRBD1. Germline V gene lookup returns CDR1 MNHEY and CDR2 SMNVEV (reference sequence). The trim removed 6 bases at V and 4 bases at J, leaving 8 bases unmatched. This CDR3 has 14 residues. The CDR3 protein is CASSPGGGPYGYTF. The CDR3 bases are TGTGCCAGCAGCCCAGGGGGTGGGCCCTATGGCTACACCTTC.

The V call is TRBV5-1, the J call TRBJ2-7, with a weak D call TRBD2 (6 bases). The length of the CDR3 is 14 residues. Per the germline V gene, CDR1 is SGHRS and CDR2 is YFSETQ. V was cut by 4 bases and J by 3 bases, with 14 bases left in between. In nucleotides, the CDR3 is TGCGCCAGCAGCCCCCTCCAGGGAGGCTACGAGCAGTACTTC. The encoded protein is CASSPLQGGYEQYF. Full variable domain (rest looked up from reference TRBV5-1 and TRBJ2-7): KAGVTQTPRYLIKTRGQQVTLSCSPISGHRSVSWYQQTPGQGLQFLFEYFSETQRNKGNFPGRFSGRQFSNSRSEMNVSTLELGDSALYLCASSPLQGGYEQYFGPGTRLTVT.